This T cell receptor beta chain was identified in a study of T cells in Graves' hyperthyroidism and ophthalmopathy (dated by TCRdb to the late 2010s). Background on the whole study: Peripheral blood was collected at initial diagnosis, before any treatment. In several Graves' hyperthyroidism patients, the study also compared T-cell repertoires from thyroid tissue with T-cell repertoires from blood. After blood sampling, hyperthyroidism patients were treated with methimazole at a starting dose of 30 mg daily, and ophthalmopathy patients were treated with high-dose intravenous methylprednisolone. The paper reports TCR Vbeta CDR3 sequencing of fewer than 150 peripheral blood samples: some 44 ophthalmopathy, roughly 74 hyperthyroidism and around 17 progressor patients. The roughly 100 discovery patients were randomly divided into training and test sets at a 7:3 ratio. An independent validation cohort of fewer than 20 hyperthyroidism patients and 17 patients who later progressed to ophthalmopathy tested prospective prediction of ophthalmopathy. TCR V-J signatures able to tell the groups apart were searched for in a discovery cohort of some 100 patients, of whom around 43 had Graves' ophthalmopathy and about 60 had stable Graves' hyperthyroidism.

At least ten counts were recorded for this clonotype. What antigen it recognizes has not been identified. No clone much larger than this one lies a single base away; base qualities are absent. Moderately to severely active disease, a Clinical Activity Score of at least 3, a NOSPECS grade of at least 4, and a duration under 3 months were present in ophthalmopathy patients. Patients with uncontrolled infections, other autoimmune diseases, pregnancy or lactation were excluded. Clinical symptoms, serum thyroxine and TRAb, thyroid ultrasound, and orbital computed tomography formed the basis for the diagnoses. Ficoll-Paque density gradient centrifugation was used to isolate PBMCs from around 10 ml of fresh peripheral blood. Total RNA was extracted with Trizol reagent, and quality was checked on an Agilent 2100 Bioanalyzer. The study at large found these results: In validation, the model predicted progression to ophthalmopathy a median of roughly 6.5 months before onset, with over 60% sensitivity and 72.22% specificity. No statistical method was used to set the sample size in advance, and investigators knew the group allocation. Most expanded thyroid clonotypes (frequency above 0.001) were also found in blood, which suggests that blood repertoires may mirror thyroid immune responses. A 13 V-J signature model separated ophthalmopathy from stable hyperthyroidism, with roughly 88% sensitivity and about 81% specificity in cross-validation and 80%/75% in testing.

TCR beta CDR3 regions were amplified from RNA transcripts. A first-round RT-PCR of the TCR CDR3 used the HTBI primer set with the Qiagen OneStep RT-PCR kit. A second multiplex PCR round built the libraries, followed by size selection and purification. Paired-end sequencing of the libraries was performed with 100 bp reads on an Illumina HiSeq2000. In the authors' own workflow: SOAPnuke was used to process the raw data, removing reads that contained adapters or uncalled bases, had a mean Phred below 15, or lacked an exact match to the constant primer or identifier. COPE v1.2.5 was used to merge high-quality paired reads, and clonotypes were defined as unique nucleotide sequences. Clonotypes were aligned to IMGT TRBV, TRBD and TRBJ reference segments using MiTCR v1.1. Analysis was restricted to V-J combinations with a frequency above 0.0001, which covered 99.2% of repertoires. The TCS score was defined as F50 (clonal expansion) divided by E x V (chaos), with BLOSUM62-based TCRdist calculated between CDR3 peptides within each V-J. Welch's t-statistics and random forest reduced just over 500 V-J features to about 13, which were used in a naive Bayes classifier (R e1071). TCRdb itself trimmed the public reads at Q25 with fastp, ran MiXCR and retained productive beta chains. Here each entry gathers all rows of one CDR3 protein and keeps the most common genes and DNA. TCRdb, rather than the study authors, made the V and J calls. Counted in this sample were roughly 350,000 distinct CDR3 sequences; roughly 15% of them appeared once. Together, the top ten hold about 19% of the sample.

Reading the germline V gene (reference sequence) gives CDR1 GTSNPN and CDR2 SVGIG. V ends up 0 bases short and J 13 bases short, with an unmatched junction base count of 12. Reading from cysteine to phenylalanine, the CDR3 counts 15 amino acids. The only DNA kept is the CDR3, 45 bases in frame from the first base. The chain joins TRBV30 to TRBJ1-6, with 7 middle bases fitting TRBD1. The sample comprised blood. This receptor was taken from a woman in her twenties or thirties with Graves' ophthalmopathy. The CDR3: CAWSVGGGLRSPLHF. The nucleotide sequence is given as TGTGCCTGGAGTGTTGGAGGGGGCTTGCGATCGCCCCTCCACTTT.